A single sample is the source of the 18 T cell receptor beta chains below, sequenced in a study of blood T cell repertoires in COVID-19. This table comes from immunoSEQ multiplex PCR, and its TCRdb copy is limited to in-frame clones, with some not included. The top ten hold about 6.3% of the sample, which has 81,000 or so clones, approximately 92% seen once. Sequenced: peripheral blood. Receptors were obtained from an older woman with active COVID-19.

This chain connects TRBV29-1 to TRBJ2-2, with a weak D call TRBD1 (7 bases). Germline V gene lookup returns CDR1 SQVTM and CDR2 ANQGSEA. Trimming removed 7 bases from V and 0 bases from J, with 12 bases in between. The CDR3 is 14 residues long. The CDR3 DNA reads TGCAGCGCCAGGGGGGATGCGAACACCGGGGAGCTGTTTTTT. Its translation is CSARGDANTGELFF.

This sequence joins TRBV18 and TRBJ2-2; 8 bases agree with TRBD1. Germline V gene lookup returns CDR1 KGHSH and CDR2 LQKENI. The CDR3 loop spans 18 amino acids. After removal of 5 bases from V and 6 bases from J, the junction contained 17 bases not matched to a gene. The CDR3 region is CASSVTQPRQGYPGELFF. The CDR3 coding sequence is TGTGCCAGCTCAGTCACACAGCCCCGACAGGGGTACCCCGGGGAGCTGTTTTTT.

The rearrangement uses TRBV3-1 (or the pseudogene TRBV3-2) and TRBJ2-7; 9 positions match TRBD1. With 4 bases clipped from V and 4 bases from J, the junction kept 8 bases outside the gene matches. Germline values: CDR1 LGHDT, CDR2 YNNKEL (reference sequence). The CDR3 spans 15 residues. CDR3 in amino acids: CASSRGTGTFYEQYF. CDR3 sequence (DNA): TGTGCCAGCAGCCGCGGGACAGGGACCTTTTACGAGCAGTACTTC.

This clone was seen just once. CDR3 sequence: CASRRAFEAFF. The CDR3 DNA reads as TGTGCCAGCAGGAGGGCGTTTGAAGCTTTCTTT. The V gene is TRBV7-9, the J gene TRBJ1-1; D uncertain. Trimming took 6 bases from V and 7 from J, leaving 9 bases between them. Germline V gene sequence: CDR1 SEHNR, CDR2 FQNEAQ (reference sequence). The CDR3 covers 11 residues.

V gene TRBV19 combines with J gene TRBJ1-5, with TRBD1 as a possible D gene (5 bases). The CDR3 runs 14 residues. The V gene's germline CDR1 is LNHDA and CDR2 SQIVND (reference sequence). Trimming pared 5 bases from V and 4 bases from J, leaving 12 bases between. The CDR3 reads CASSRDSLNQPQHF. The CDR3 coding sequence is TGTGCCAGTAGTCGTGACAGCCTTAATCAGCCCCAGCATTTT.

The genes are TRBV12-3 or TRBV12-4 and TRBJ2-1, with 10 bases aligning to TRBD2. This CDR3 spans 13 amino acids. V dropped 8 bases and J dropped 9; count of bases not matched to a gene: 7. CDR3 sequence (DNA): TGTGCCAGCGGGCTAGCGGGAGAGGGTGAGCAGTTCTTC. It yields the protein CASGLAGEGEQFF.

The J gene is TRBJ2-5, the V gene TRBV18, with a tentative D call TRBD1 (6 bases). Germline CDR1 KGHSH, CDR2 LQKENI. V was trimmed by 6 bases and J by 5 bases, leaving 19 bases between them. This CDR3 has 15 residues. The CDR3 sequence is CASSGTRGSKETQYF. CDR3 nucleotide sequence: TGTGCCAGCTCCGGTACCAGGGGATCAAAGGAGACCCAGTACTTC.

The chain uses TRBV27 and TRBJ1-2; TRBD1 matches 8 bases. CDR1 is MNHEY, CDR2 SMNVEV, per germline (reference sequence). The CDR3 loop spans 14 amino acids. Trimming removed 5 bases from V and 7 bases from J; junction bases left unmatched: 9. For the CDR3, the DNA is TGTGCCAGCAGTCCCCTTGACAGGGGATTTGGCTACACCTTC. Its translation is CASSPLDRGFGYTF.

The chain is built from TRBV11-3 and TRBJ2-2; 10 bases agree with TRBD2. The CDR3 totals 16 residues. In germline, CDR1 is SGHNT, CDR2 YENEEA. The J segment lost 4 bases and the V segment lost 1 base, leaving 3 bases of the junction unmatched. The CDR3 loop reads CASSLGTSGVTGELFF. DNA of the CDR3: TGTGCCAGCAGCTTAGGAACTAGCGGGGTCACCGGGGAGCTGTTTTTT.

The rearrangement uses TRBV28 and TRBJ1-2, with a possible D match to TRBD1 (5 bases). This CDR3 spans 12 amino acids. The germline CDR1 and CDR2 sequences are MDHEN and SYDVKM. V dropped 5 bases and J dropped 7 bases, with 11 bases sitting between them. The chain's CDR3 is CASSPDSRGYTF. Here the CDR3 DNA reads TGTGCCAGCAGTCCTGACAGCCGTGGCTACACCTTC.

This clone was counted once. This chain joins TRBV19 and TRBJ1-6, with 8 bases fitting TRBD1. Germline values: CDR1 LNHDA, CDR2 SQIVND (reference sequence). Germline trimming cut 7 bases from V and 8 bases from J; bases unmatched to any gene: 7. The CDR3 is made up of 14 amino acids. CDR3 in DNA: TGTGCCAGTACCGCCAGGGGGCGGGATTCACCCCTCCACTTT. Translated, it gives CASTARGRDSPLHF.

The rearrangement joins TRBV18 to TRBJ1-3, with TRBD1 identical over 8 bases. This CDR3 comprises 16 residues. CDR1 and CDR2 (germline): KGHSH, LQKENI. V gave up 2 bases and J gave up 3 bases; unmatched junction bases: 6. Here the CDR3 DNA reads TGTGCCAGCTCACCATGGGGACAGGACCTTGGAAACACCATATATTTT. Protein: CASSPWGQDLGNTIYF.

The rearrangement uses TRBV6-5 and TRBJ2-7; D possibly corresponds to TRBD2 (6 bases). V lost 7 bases and J lost 4, with 14 bases in between. Germline V gene sequence: CDR1 MNHEY, CDR2 SVGAGI. The CDR3 runs to 13 residues. In DNA, the CDR3 is TGTGCCAGCATCGCAACGGGGGTGTACGAGCAGTACTTC. It yields the protein CASIATGVYEQYF.

In nucleotides, the CDR3 is TGTGCCAGCCGTAGACTAGCGCCTACAGATACGCAGTATTTT. This sequence encodes CASRRLAPTDTQYF. The rearrangement links TRBV2 to TRBJ2-3, with 8 bases fitting TRBD2. Germline-derived CDR1 and CDR2 are SNHLY and FYNNEI. This CDR3 has 14 residues. V dropped 8 bases and J dropped 3; count of bases not matched to a gene: 7. Based on the CDR3 plus reference TRBV2 and TRBJ2-3, the full variable domain is EPEVTQTPSHQVTQMGQEVILRCVPISNHLYFYWYRQILGQKVEFLVSFYNNEISEKSEIFDDQFSVERPDGSNFTLKIRSTKLEDSAMYFCASRRLAPTDTQYFGPGTRLTVL.

The J gene is TRBJ2-1, the V gene TRBV24-1; D may be TRBD1 (6 bases). This CDR3 is 16 amino acids long. Per germline, CDR1 KGHDR and CDR2 SFDVKD. V lost 1 base and J 4 bases, leaving 13 bases between the germline ends. CDR3 coding DNA: TGTGCCACCAGTGATTTCCAGGGGCCGAGATACAATGAGCAGTTCTTC. Translated, it gives CATSDFQGPRYNEQFF.

The chain carries TRBV5-4 and TRBJ2-1; TRBD2 matches at 13 bases. Losses at the gene ends were 4 bases for V and 9 bases for J; bases not matched to a gene: 13. Germline V gene sequence: CDR1 SGHNT, CDR2 YYREEE (reference sequence). The CDR3 spans 17 residues. DNA for the CDR3: TGTGCCAGCAGCACGGCAGGAGGACTAGCGGGAGTCAGTGAGCAGTTCTTC. This codes for CASSTAGGLAGVSEQFF.

Only a few counts were recorded for this clone. The gene calls are TRBV27 and TRBJ1-5; D is possibly TRBD1 (6 bases). CDR1 and CDR2 from the germline V gene are MNHEY and SMNVEV (reference sequence). Trimming pared 5 bases from V and 4 bases from J, leaving 15 bases between. This CDR3 has 15 residues. CDR3 in amino acids: CASSPGTTGNQPQHF. DNA for the CDR3: TGTGCCAGCAGTCCGGGGACAACGGGGAATCAGCCCCAGCATTTT.

CDR3 loop: CASSLVGQGNAEAFF. The DNA for the CDR3 is TGTGCCAGCAGCTTAGTGGGACAGGGAAACGCTGAAGCTTTCTTT. The rearrangement uses TRBV7-9 and TRBJ1-1, with TRBD1 identical over 9 bases. Germline V gene lookup returns CDR1 SEHNR and CDR2 FQNEAQ (reference sequence). With 1 base clipped from V and 6 bases from J, the junction kept 6 bases outside the gene matches. This CDR3 comprises 15 residues. Variable domain in full (rest from reference TRBV7-9 and TRBJ1-1): DTGVSQNPRHKITKRGQNVTFRCDPISEHNRLYWYRQTLGQGPEFLTYFQNEAQLEKSRLLSDRFSAERPKGSFSTLEIQRTEQGDSAMYLCASSLVGQGNAEAFFGQGTRLTVV.